These 2 T cell receptor beta chains share one sample of origin, sequenced in a study of T cell changes during pregnancy in multiple sclerosis. Produced via immunoSEQ multiplex PCR; TCRdb's table is partial and in-frame only. Found here are some 47,000 clones, 95% to 97% of them singletons; the top ten hold about 0.92%. This material consisted of peripheral blood, taken in the second trimester of pregnancy. The origin of the receptors is a female donor with multiple sclerosis, enrolled in a pregnancy study.

The gene calls are TRBV7-8 and TRBJ2-7; tentative D call: TRBD2 (5 bases). V was cut by 1 base and J by 5 bases, with 9 bases left in between. Germline V gives CDR1 SGHVS, CDR2 FQNEAQ. The CDR3 contains 13 residues. The CDR3 spells CASSLDGLNEQYF. The CDR3 DNA is TGTGCCAGCAGCTTAGATGGACTGAACGAGCAGTACTTC.

The chain recombines TRBV7-9 with TRBJ2-1, with TRBD1 matching over 8 bases. Germline CDR1 and CDR2: SEHNR and FQNEAQ (reference sequence). Trimming removed 3 bases from V and 6 bases from J; junction bases left unmatched: 10. This CDR3 comprises 16 residues. The CDR3 bases are TGTGCCAGCAGCTTCCGGGGACAGGATGCTCTCAATGAGCAGTTCTTC. Its translation is CASSFRGQDALNEQFF.